This TCR beta chain was captured by sequencing in a study of blood T cell repertoires in COVID-19. In the study overall: The analysed material was cDNA or gDNA that came from T cells, B-cell-depleted T cells, or PBMCs.

Libraries were prepared by immunoSEQ multiplex PCR; TCRdb keeps only in-frame clonotypes and omits some of them. Of 37,000 or so clones in the sample, about 88% are singletons; the top ten hold 50% to 70%. The germline gives CDR1 LGHNA, CDR2 YSLEER. V gave up 1 base and J gave up 3 bases, with 15 bases separating them. The CDR3 is 17 amino acids. The chain joins TRBV4-3 to TRBJ2-2, with D tentatively TRBD1 (6 bases). The specimen sequenced was peripheral blood. This sequence was found in a man aged 70 or older with acute or convalescent COVID-19. The CDR3 bases are TGCGCCAGCAGCCAAGCCCCCGGGACACAGTACACCGGGGAGCTGTTTTTT. It encodes CASSQAPGTQYTGELFF.